This paragraph reports one T cell receptor (beta chain). As yet, its antigen is unknown. The data originate from a study of cytomegalovirus exposure and HLA in healthy donors. Whole-study findings and limits: TCR beta V- and J-gene trimming was later associated with a missense DCLRE1C variant. A later analysis showed that HLA-associated TCR beta chains had undergone more clonal expansion than equally common others.

The CDR3 has 8 amino acids. Trimming removed 6 bases from V and 7 bases from J, with 3 bases in between. CDR1 DFQATT and CDR2 SNEGSKA come from the germline V gene (reference sequence). Each of the donors was a healthy bone marrow donor. The PCR ran on 60 Vbeta and 13 Jbeta primers. Assay used: immunoSEQ multiplex PCR; TCRdb lists only in-frame clones, some missing. This table holds about 140,000 clones, roughly two thirds found once. The sequencing sample was made of PBMCs. This TCR was sampled from a woman in her forties in good health and CMV-seronegative. V and J are TRBV20-1 and TRBJ1-2; D gene ambiguous. DNA of the CDR3: TGCAGTGCCAGTGGCTACACCTTC. Its protein product is CSASGYTF.